The text below deals with one T cell receptor beta chain. Its target is unknown. Germline assignment: CDR1 SEHNR and CDR2 FQNEAQ (reference sequence). The V and J ends lost 6 bases and 4 bases, in that order; junction bases with no gene match: 6. This CDR3 has 14 amino acids. The record originates from a study of identical twins. Study-wide findings and caveats: Weaker excess sharing between twins was seen in beta out-of-frame sequences. Researchers caution that invariant MAIT and iNKT cells could partly confound zero-insertion analyses.

After template switching added a universal primer site, the resulting cDNA carried unique molecular identifiers. TCRdb re-called the 5' RACE reads with MiXCR, one entry per CDR3 protein. The table lists hundreds of thousands of distinct CDR3 sequences, 11% to 15% of them singletons, with approximately 10% in the top ten. The rearrangement links TRBV7-9 to TRBJ2-7; 10 bases are a match to TRBD2. This receptor was taken from a woman aged 18-29 years in good health. The sample consisted of memory (CD45RO+) T cells sorted from blood. The CDR3 region is CASSSPGLAYEQYF. CDR3 nucleotide sequence: TGTGCCAGCAGTTCGCCGGGACTAGCGTACGAGCAGTACTTC.